A single sample is the source of the 31 T cell receptor beta chains below, sequenced in a study of healthy donors' naive CD4 and CD8 T cells. Starting from about 0.45 ug of total RNA, TCR libraries were made with linear amplification. TCRdb re-analysed the reads in MiXCR, keeping a single row per CDR3 protein. The data show around 200,000 distinct CDR3 sequences, 65% to 80% seen once. The specimen sequenced was naive CD4+ and CD8+ T cells sorted from blood, pooled from several donors. The receptors were sampled from a pool of human donors in good health; the sample pools cells from several healthy donors.

V usage is TRBV4-3 and J usage is TRBJ2-6; no clear D. The CDR3 totals 17 residues. The ends were cut back, 0 bases at V and 1 base at J, with 10 bases in the middle. The germline V gene encodes CDR1 LGHNA and CDR2 YSLEER. This CDR3 reads CASSQDGLTSGANVLTF. CDR3 nucleotides: TGCGCCAGCAGCCAAGATGGGTTGACGTCTGGGGCCAACGTCCTGACTTTC.

The J gene is TRBJ2-3, the V gene TRBV6-6; D unclear. V was shortened by 0 bases and J by 0 bases, with 4 bases between the two germline ends. The CDR3 length is 14 residues. Germline CDR1 MNHNY, CDR2 SVGAGI (reference sequence). CDR3: CASSYSTSTDTQYF. The CDR3 coding sequence is TGTGCCAGCAGTTACTCCACTAGCACAGATACGCAGTATTTT.

This chain uses TRBV29-1 with TRBJ2-1; TRBD2 matches at 7 bases. Germline CDR1 SQVTM, CDR2 ANQGSEA. This CDR3 is 14 amino acids long. The V segment lost 3 bases and the J segment 7 bases; nucleotides outside the gene matches: 9. CDR3 nucleotides: TGCAGCGTTGACTGGACTAGGTCGGGGAATGAGCAGTTCTTC. The encoded protein is CSVDWTRSGNEQFF.

The chain uses TRBV11-2 and TRBJ2-2, with no clear D. V was cut by 9 bases and J by 5 bases, with 10 bases left in between. Germline CDR1 is SGHAT and CDR2 is FQNNGV. This CDR3 has 12 residues. The CDR3 is CASPSGTGELFF. CDR3 nucleotides: TGTGCCAGTCCCTCCGGGACCGGGGAGCTGTTTTTT.

The rearrangement uses TRBV5-1 and TRBJ1-1; tentative D call: TRBD1 (6 bases). The V gene's germline CDR1 is SGHRS and CDR2 YFSETQ. The CDR3 contains 14 residues. Between the trimmed V and J ends, which lost 0 bases and 6 bases, there was a span of 12 bases. CDR3 nucleotide sequence: TGCGCCAGCAGCTTGGGGCCAGGGGCCGCTGAAGCTTTCTTT. It codes for CASSLGPGAAEAFF.

The V gene is TRBV6-5, the J gene TRBJ2-1; 7 nucleotides agree with TRBD2. Germline V gene data show CDR1 as MNHEY and CDR2 as SVGAGI. The length of the CDR3 is 13 residues. Trimming took 5 bases from V and 6 from J; bases not matched to a gene: 4. The DNA for the CDR3 is TGTGCCAGCAGTCGGACTAGAGGCAATGAGCAGTTCTTC. This sequence encodes CASSRTRGNEQFF.

The rearrangement joins TRBV19 to TRBJ2-3, with 13 bases matching TRBD2. V was clipped by 8 bases and J by 6 bases; unmatched bases: 11. The V gene's germline CDR1 is LNHDA and CDR2 SQIVND (reference sequence). The CDR3 has 16 amino acids. The CDR3 nucleotides are TGTGCCAGTGGAAAACGTGGGACTAGCGGGGATGATACGCAGTATTTT. This gives the protein CASGKRGTSGDDTQYF.

The chain carries TRBV29-1 and TRBJ1-1; D remains ambiguous. This CDR3 is 11 amino acids long. Deletions cut 7 bases from V and 2 bases from J, with 8 bases between. Germline V gives CDR1 SQVTM, CDR2 ANQGSEA. The CDR3 protein is CSALLNTEAFF. CDR3 DNA sequence: TGCAGCGCCCTCCTTAACACTGAAGCTTTCTTT. The full variable domain, its missing parts supplied by reference TRBV29-1 and TRBJ1-1, is SAVISQKPSRDICQRGTSLTIQCQVDSQVTMMFWYRQQPGQSLTLIATANQGSEATYESGFVIDKFPISRPNLTFSTLTVSNMSPEDSSIYLCSALLNTEAFFGQGTRLTVV.

The chain employs TRBV19 and TRBJ2-7; 8 bases line up with TRBD1. The CDR3 loop spans 15 amino acids. The J segment lost 2 bases and the V segment lost 5 bases, leaving 8 bases of the junction unmatched. Germline CDR1 and CDR2: LNHDA and SQIVND (reference sequence). The CDR3 is CASSSPGTGAYEQYF. In DNA, the CDR3 is TGTGCCAGTAGTTCACCCGGGACAGGCGCCTACGAGCAGTACTTC.

The rearrangement joins TRBV5-4 to TRBJ2-5; D unclear. Germline loops: CDR1 SGHNT, CDR2 YYREEE (reference sequence). V dropped 3 bases and J dropped 5 bases, with 11 bases sitting between them. This CDR3 spans 13 amino acids. The CDR3, as DNA: TGTGCCAGCAGCTCGCCTCTTTACGAGACCCAGTACTTC. It specifies CASSSPLYETQYF. Using reference TRBV5-4 and TRBJ2-5 for the parts outside the CDR3, the full variable domain is ETGVTQSPTHLIKTRGQQVTLRCSSQSGHNTVSWYQQALGQGPQFIFQYYREEENGRGNFPPRFSGLQFPNYSSELNVNALELDDSALYLCASSSPLYETQYFGPGTRLLVL.

The rearrangement uses TRBV27 and TRBJ2-1; D gene uncertain. In germline, CDR1 is MNHEY, CDR2 SMNVEV (reference sequence). V lost 4 bases and J lost 0, with 10 bases in between. CDR3 length equals 15 residues. In DNA form, the CDR3 reads TGTGCCAGCAGTTCCAGCAGGAGCTCCTACAATGAGCAGTTCTTC. Its protein product is CASSSSRSSYNEQFF.

For the CDR3, the DNA is TGCAGCGTTACTCTTAGCGGGAGTCGATACGAGCAGTACTTC. This encodes CSVTLSGSRYEQYF. V is TRBV29-1 and J is TRBJ2-7, with 9 nucleotides matching TRBD2. Germline CDR1 and CDR2: SQVTM and ANQGSEA. Trimming took 5 bases from V and 4 from J; bases not matched to a gene: 9. The CDR3 extends over 14 amino acids.

The chain links TRBV29-1 to TRBJ2-7; 12 positions match TRBD2. The CDR3 totals 15 residues. J gave up 3 bases and V 4 bases, and 7 bases lay outside the gene matches. CDR1 and CDR2 (germline): SQVTM, ANQGSEA. CDR3 coding DNA: TGCAGCGTTGGGCTCGGACTAGCGGGGAACTACGAGCAGTACTTC. It yields the protein CSVGLGLAGNYEQYF.

The table lists this clonotype with a few counts. This rearrangement joins TRBV29-1 to TRBJ1-2; 10 bases line up with TRBD1. This CDR3 comprises 15 residues. J was trimmed by 0 bases and V by 6 bases; bases with no gene match: 7. Germline V gene lookup returns CDR1 SQVTM and CDR2 ANQGSEA. The DNA of the CDR3 is TGCAGCGTGCTCACCGGGACAGGGGCTAACTATGGCTACACCTTC. Translating gives CSVLTGTGANYGYTF.

The chain employs TRBV29-1 and TRBJ2-5; perhaps TRBD2 as D (6 bases). Germline CDR1 reads SQVTM; CDR2 reads ANQGSEA. Trimming took 3 bases from V and 5 from J, leaving 10 bases between them. This CDR3 region has 12 residues. The CDR3 DNA reads TGCAGCGTTGAGGAGGGTAGGGAGACCCAGTACTTC. It yields the protein CSVEEGRETQYF.

The chain is built from TRBV27 and TRBJ2-3; D could derive from TRBD1 or TRBD2 (6 bases each). CDR3 length: 12 amino acids. Germline CDR1 and CDR2: MNHEY and SMNVEV (reference sequence). This CDR3 reads CAGGPSTDTQYF. CDR3 bases: TGTGCTGGGGGGCCATCCACAGATACGCAGTATTTT.

The chain joins TRBV27 to TRBJ2-7; 9 positions agree with TRBD2. CDR1 is MNHEY and CDR2 is SMNVEV in the germline V gene (reference sequence). Trimming cost V 2 bases and J 2 bases; bases outside gene matches: 1. The length of the CDR3 is 14 residues. The CDR3 spells CASSLVAGAYEQYF. CDR3 bases: TGTGCCAGCAGTTTAGTAGCGGGGGCCTACGAGCAGTACTTC.

The chain has TRBV29-1 and TRBJ1-5, with 8 bases matching TRBD1. This CDR3 is 13 amino acids long. Germline CDR1 SQVTM, CDR2 ANQGSEA. V was pared by 5 bases and J by 5 bases, with 5 bases of the junction left unmatched. CDR3 nucleotide sequence: TGCAGCGTTCGACAGGGGAGCGATCAGCCCCAGCATTTT. It specifies CSVRQGSDQPQHF.

The V gene is TRBV5-1, the J gene TRBJ1-2, with D unclear. V was trimmed by 4 bases and J by 4 bases, leaving 14 bases between them. Germline-derived CDR1 and CDR2 are SGHRS and YFSETQ. This CDR3 is built from 14 residues. The CDR3 here is CASSPGPLGYGYTF. The CDR3 coding sequence is TGCGCCAGCAGCCCCGGGCCGCTTGGCTATGGCTACACCTTC.

The rearrangement links TRBV30 to TRBJ2-7; a possible D gene is TRBD2 (5 bases). Trimming pared 3 bases from V and 0 bases from J, leaving 12 bases between. The CDR3 sequence is 14 residues long. The germline gives CDR1 GTSNPN, CDR2 SVGIG (reference sequence). CDR3 DNA sequence: TGTGCCTGGAGGGCTCCGGGGAGCTCCTACGAGCAGTACTTC. Its translation is CAWRAPGSSYEQYF. Combining the CDR3 with reference TRBV30 and TRBJ2-7 gives the whole variable domain SQTIHQWPATLVQPVGSPLSLECTVEGTSNPNLYWYRQAAGRGLQLLFYSVGIGQISSEVPQNLSASRPQDRQFILSSKKLLLSDSGFYLCAWRAPGSSYEQYFGPGTRLTVT.

This clonotype turned up a few times. The V gene is TRBV6-5, the J gene TRBJ2-5, with TRBD1 matching 8 bases. Per the germline V gene, CDR1 is MNHEY and CDR2 is SVGAGI. Losses at the gene ends were 6 bases for V and 5 bases for J; bases not matched to a gene: 8. The CDR3 runs to 14 residues. This CDR3 is CASRLRGTGETQYF. Written as DNA, the CDR3 is TGTGCCAGCAGACTCCGCGGGACAGGCGAGACCCAGTACTTC.

The chain recombines TRBV5-1 with TRBJ1-3; D is undetermined. The CDR3 extends over 15 amino acids. Germline V gives CDR1 SGHRS, CDR2 YFSETQ. The ends were cut back, 0 bases at V and 4 bases at J, with 11 bases in the middle. In nucleotides, the CDR3 is TGCGCCAGCAGCTTGGACGGCCTAACAGGAAACACCATATATTTT. Amino acids: CASSLDGLTGNTIYF.

CDR3 protein: CASSYHRTDNEQFF. The CDR3 region has the DNA TGTGCCAGCAGTTACCATAGGACAGACAATGAGCAGTTCTTC. This chain uses TRBV6-5 with TRBJ2-1; perhaps TRBD1 as D (6 bases). This CDR3 is built from 14 residues. Deletions cut 2 bases from V and 5 bases from J, with 10 bases between. Germline values: CDR1 MNHEY, CDR2 SVGAGI.

The rearrangement links TRBV19 to TRBJ2-1; D call uncertain. The germline V gene encodes CDR1 LNHDA and CDR2 SQIVND (reference sequence). This CDR3 spans 16 amino acids. V lost 3 bases and J 9 bases, leaving 21 bases between the germline ends. CDR3 sequence (DNA): TGTGCCAGTAGTATGGTCCCTTGGGTTCAGGCCCCTGAGCAGTTCTTC. Protein product: CASSMVPWVQAPEQFF.

The V call is TRBV27, the J call TRBJ1-3, with 8 bases fitting TRBD1. Germline-derived CDR1 and CDR2 are MNHEY and SMNVEV (reference sequence). The CDR3 length is 14 residues. Germline trimming cut 6 bases from V and 2 bases from J; bases unmatched to any gene: 3. Written as DNA, the CDR3 is TGTGCCAGCAGGGCGACAGGGGCTGGAAACACCATATATTTT. The encoded protein is CASRATGAGNTIYF.

V is TRBV29-1 and J is TRBJ2-1, with D possibly TRBD1 on 6 matching bases. CDR1 SQVTM and CDR2 ANQGSEA come from the germline V gene. CDR3 length: 14 residues. The V and J ends lost 4 bases and 10 bases respectively, with 20 bases between them. In DNA form, the CDR3 reads TGCAGCGTTGGATGGATATTCCAAGGGGGAGAGCAGTTCTTC. This gives the protein CSVGWIFQGGEQFF.

The chain has TRBV15 and TRBJ2-5, with 7 bases that match TRBD1. The junction had 15 bases not matched to a gene; V was cut back by 5 bases and J by 6 bases. This CDR3 spans 16 amino acids. Per the germline V gene, CDR1 is LNHNV and CDR2 is YYDKDF (reference sequence). The CDR3 sequence is CATSPRGGQVGKTQYF. The CDR3, as DNA: TGTGCCACCAGCCCCCGAGGCGGACAGGTCGGGAAGACCCAGTACTTC.

V gene TRBV19 combines with J gene TRBJ2-1; 7 nucleotides line up with TRBD1. The CDR3 is made up of 17 amino acids. With V trimmed by 2 bases and J by 4 bases, 11 bases remained unmatched. Germline CDR1 and CDR2: LNHDA and SQIVND (reference sequence). CDR3 residues: CASSISRTGEGYNEQFF. The CDR3 coding sequence is TGTGCCAGTAGTATATCCCGAACAGGGGAAGGATACAATGAGCAGTTCTTC.

The chain carries TRBV18 and TRBJ1-2, with D possibly being TRBD1 (5 bases). The germline V gene has CDR1 KGHSH and CDR2 LQKENI. The CDR3 consists of 15 residues. V lost 5 bases and J 1 base, leaving 14 bases between the germline ends. The DNA of the CDR3 is TGTGCCAGCTCAGATCTTAGGGACTTTAACTATGGCTACACCTTC. Protein: CASSDLRDFNYGYTF.

V and J are TRBV27 and TRBJ2-2; 11 positions match TRBD2. Germline V gives CDR1 MNHEY, CDR2 SMNVEV (reference sequence). The junction had 3 bases not matched to a gene; V was cut back by 5 bases and J by 4 bases. The CDR3 has 15 amino acids. This CDR3 is CASSPLAGGTGELFF. CDR3 nucleotide sequence: TGTGCCAGCAGTCCTCTAGCGGGAGGCACCGGGGAGCTGTTTTTT.

V gene TRBV29-1 combines with J gene TRBJ1-2, with D perhaps matching TRBD1 (6 bases). V was cut by 6 bases and J by 3 bases, with 14 bases left in between. CDR1 is SQVTM and CDR2 is ANQGSEA in the germline V gene. The CDR3 is 13 residues long. CDR3: CSVRDTEDYGYTF. The CDR3 DNA reads TGCAGCGTCCGGGACACCGAGGACTATGGCTACACCTTC.